This TCR beta chain came from a study of T cell changes during pregnancy in multiple sclerosis (dated by TCRdb to between 2018 and 2021). Describing the broader study: In women with multiple sclerosis, the researchers looked at how the T cell repertoire shifted as pregnancy progressed.

A word on this clone: Its antigen is still unknown. No much larger clone is present one base from it, and per-base qualities are unavailable.

As encoded in the germline V gene (reference sequence), CDR1 is MNHEY while CDR2 is SMNVEV. Trimming takes 0 bases off V and 8 bases off J; junction bases not matched to a gene: 3. Including cysteine and phenylalanine, the CDR3 has 15 amino acids. Only CDR3 DNA is held: 45 bases, read in frame from base 1. Library preparation employed the immunoSEQ multiplex PCR assay. TCRdb's version of the immuneACCESS table is confined to in-frame rearrangements and falls short of the full clone set. An unresolved V gene accounts for under half of the shortfall where checked; the remainder is of unknown origin. The sample includes nearly 50,000 clones, with about 93% observed a single time. More than 0.45% of the sample is held by the ten biggest clonotypes.

The material sequenced was CD4+ T cells from peripheral blood mononuclear cells, taken in the first trimester of pregnancy. The TCR originated in a female donor with multiple sclerosis, enrolled in a pregnancy study. The V and J segments used are TRBV27 and TRBJ1-4; 10 of the junction bases match TRBD1. CDR3 protein: CASSLSGTGDEKLFF. In nucleotide form, the sequence is TGTGCCAGCAGTTTATCAGGGACAGGGGACGAAAAACTGTTTTTT.